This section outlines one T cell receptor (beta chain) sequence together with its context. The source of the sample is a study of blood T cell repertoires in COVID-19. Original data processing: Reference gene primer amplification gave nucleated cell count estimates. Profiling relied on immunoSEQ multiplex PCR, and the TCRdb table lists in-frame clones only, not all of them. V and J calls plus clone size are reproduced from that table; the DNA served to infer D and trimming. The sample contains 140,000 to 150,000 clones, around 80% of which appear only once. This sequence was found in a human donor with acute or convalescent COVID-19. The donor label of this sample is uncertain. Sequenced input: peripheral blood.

The CDR3 reads CASSMGLAWETQYF. The CDR3 nucleotides read TGTGCCAGCAGCATGGGCCTTGCATGGGAGACCCAGTACTTC. The J gene is TRBJ2-5, the V gene TRBV11-2, with D unresolved. This CDR3 region has 14 residues. Germline V lookup: CDR1 SGHAT, CDR2 FQNNGV. V was shortened by 5 bases and J by 5 bases, with 15 bases between the two germline ends.